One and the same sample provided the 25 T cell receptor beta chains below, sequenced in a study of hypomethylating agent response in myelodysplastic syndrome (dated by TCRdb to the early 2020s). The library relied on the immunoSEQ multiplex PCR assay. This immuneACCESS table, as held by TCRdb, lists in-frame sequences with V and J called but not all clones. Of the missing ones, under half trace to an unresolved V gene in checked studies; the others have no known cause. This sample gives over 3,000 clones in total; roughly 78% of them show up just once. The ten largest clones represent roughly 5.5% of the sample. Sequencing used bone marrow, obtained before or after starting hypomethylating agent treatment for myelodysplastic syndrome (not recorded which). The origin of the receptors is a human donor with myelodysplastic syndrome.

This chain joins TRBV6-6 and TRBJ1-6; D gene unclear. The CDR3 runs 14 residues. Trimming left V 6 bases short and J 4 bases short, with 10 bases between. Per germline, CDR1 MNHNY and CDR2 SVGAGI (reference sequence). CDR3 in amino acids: CASSPLGYNSPLHF. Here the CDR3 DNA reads TGTGCCAGCAGCCCCCTGGGGTATAATTCACCCCTCCACTTT.

CDR3 coding DNA: TGTGCCAGCAGCGCTCTACAGGGAAATTCACCCCTCCACTTT. As protein: CASSALQGNSPLHF. The chain is built from TRBV7-9 and TRBJ1-6; D is possibly TRBD1 (6 bases). Germline-derived CDR1 and CDR2 are SEHNR and FQNEAQ (reference sequence). Trimming left V 5 bases short and J 7 bases short, with 12 bases between. The CDR3 covers 14 residues.

CDR3 in amino acids: CASSPGLYDYNEQFF. In DNA, the CDR3 is TGTGCCAGCAGTCCGGGACTTTACGACTACAATGAGCAGTTCTTC. The V gene is TRBV6-1, the J gene TRBJ2-1; D possibly corresponds to TRBD2 (6 bases). Trimming stripped 5 bases from V and 3 bases from J, with 14 bases between. Germline CDR1 is MNHNS and CDR2 is SASEGT. The CDR3 is 15 amino acids.

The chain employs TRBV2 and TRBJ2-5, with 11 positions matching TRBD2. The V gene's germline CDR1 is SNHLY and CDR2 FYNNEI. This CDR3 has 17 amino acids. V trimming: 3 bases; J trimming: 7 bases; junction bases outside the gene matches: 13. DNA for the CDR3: TGTGCCAGCAGTGAGGGGGGGCTAGCGGGAGGTGGTGGGACCCAGTACTTC. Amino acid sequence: CASSEGGLAGGGGTQYF.

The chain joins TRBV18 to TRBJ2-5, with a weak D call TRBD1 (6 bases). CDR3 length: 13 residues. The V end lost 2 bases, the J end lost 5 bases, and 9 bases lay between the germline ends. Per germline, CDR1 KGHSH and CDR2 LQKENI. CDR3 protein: CASSPGGLETQYF. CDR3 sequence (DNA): TGTGCCAGCTCACCAGGGGGCCTCGAGACCCAGTACTTC.

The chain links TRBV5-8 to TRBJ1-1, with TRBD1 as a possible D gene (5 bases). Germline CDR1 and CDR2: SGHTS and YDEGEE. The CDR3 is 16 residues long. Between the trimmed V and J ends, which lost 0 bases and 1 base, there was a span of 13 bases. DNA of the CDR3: TGTGCCAGCAGCTTGGCCGGTAGGGGTCGGAACACTGAAGCTTTCTTT. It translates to CASSLAGRGRNTEAFF.

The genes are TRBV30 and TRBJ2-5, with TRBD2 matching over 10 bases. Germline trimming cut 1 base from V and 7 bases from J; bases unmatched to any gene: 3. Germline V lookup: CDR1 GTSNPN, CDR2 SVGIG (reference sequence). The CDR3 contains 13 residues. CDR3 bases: TGTGCCTGGAGTGGACTAGCGGGTGGGACCCAGTACTTC. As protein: CAWSGLAGGTQYF.

This chain's CDR3 is CASSLAVPGTDTQYF. The CDR3 coding sequence is TGTGCCAGCAGCCTAGCGGTTCCGGGCACAGATACGCAGTATTTT. V gene TRBV28 combines with J gene TRBJ2-3, with 7 bases that match TRBD2. Germline CDR1 MDHEN, CDR2 SYDVKM. The CDR3 loop spans 15 amino acids. The ends lost 6 bases at V and 1 base at J; junction bases unmatched: 7.

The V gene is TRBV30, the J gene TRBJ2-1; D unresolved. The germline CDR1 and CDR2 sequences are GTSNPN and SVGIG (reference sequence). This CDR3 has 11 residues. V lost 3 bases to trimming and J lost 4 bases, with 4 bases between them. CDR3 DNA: TGTGCCTGGAGGGCATACAATGAGCAGTTCTTC. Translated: CAWRAYNEQFF.

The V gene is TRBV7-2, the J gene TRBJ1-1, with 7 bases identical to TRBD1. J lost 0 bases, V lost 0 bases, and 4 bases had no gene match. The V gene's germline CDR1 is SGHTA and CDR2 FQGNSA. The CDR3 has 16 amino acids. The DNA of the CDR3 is TGTGCCAGCAGCTTAGCCCAGACAGGGATGAACACTGAAGCTTTCTTT. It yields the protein CASSLAQTGMNTEAFF.

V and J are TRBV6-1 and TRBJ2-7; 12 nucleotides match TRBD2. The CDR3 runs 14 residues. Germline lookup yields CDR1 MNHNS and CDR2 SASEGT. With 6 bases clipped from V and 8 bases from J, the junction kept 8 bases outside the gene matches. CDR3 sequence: CASSSTSGGLQQYF. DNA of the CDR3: TGTGCCAGCAGCAGCACTAGCGGGGGGCTACAGCAGTACTTC.

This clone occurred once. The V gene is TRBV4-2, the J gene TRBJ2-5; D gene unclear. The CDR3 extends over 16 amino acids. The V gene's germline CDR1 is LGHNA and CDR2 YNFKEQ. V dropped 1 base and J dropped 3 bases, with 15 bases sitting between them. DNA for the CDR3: TGTGCCAGCAGCCAAGGCCGACAAAGCCCTAAAGAGACCCAGTACTTC. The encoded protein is CASSQGRQSPKETQYF.

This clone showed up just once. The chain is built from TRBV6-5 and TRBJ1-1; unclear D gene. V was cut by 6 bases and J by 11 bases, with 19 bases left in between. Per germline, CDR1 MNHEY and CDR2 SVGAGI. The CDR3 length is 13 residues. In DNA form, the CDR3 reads TGTGCCAGCAGCTTTCGACCGGGAGGTAGCGCTTTCTTT. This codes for CASSFRPGGSAFF.

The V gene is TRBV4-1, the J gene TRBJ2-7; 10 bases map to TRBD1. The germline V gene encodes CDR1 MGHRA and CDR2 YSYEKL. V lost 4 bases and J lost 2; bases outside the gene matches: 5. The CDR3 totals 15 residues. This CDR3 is CASSPGQGNTYEQYF. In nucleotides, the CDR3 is TGCGCCAGCAGCCCGGGACAGGGGAATACCTACGAGCAGTACTTC.

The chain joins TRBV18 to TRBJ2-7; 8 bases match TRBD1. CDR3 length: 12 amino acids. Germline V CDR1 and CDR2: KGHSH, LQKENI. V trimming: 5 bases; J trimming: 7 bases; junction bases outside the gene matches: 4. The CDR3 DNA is TGTGCCAGCTCAGTACAGGGGGAAGAGCAGTACTTC. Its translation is CASSVQGEEQYF.

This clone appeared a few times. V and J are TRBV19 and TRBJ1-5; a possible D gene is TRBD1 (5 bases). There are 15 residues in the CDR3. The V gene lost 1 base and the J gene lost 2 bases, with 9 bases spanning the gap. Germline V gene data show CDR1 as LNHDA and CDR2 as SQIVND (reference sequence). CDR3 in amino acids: CASSIGWGGNQPQHF. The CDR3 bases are TGTGCCAGTAGTATAGGGTGGGGGGGCAATCAGCCCCAGCATTTT.

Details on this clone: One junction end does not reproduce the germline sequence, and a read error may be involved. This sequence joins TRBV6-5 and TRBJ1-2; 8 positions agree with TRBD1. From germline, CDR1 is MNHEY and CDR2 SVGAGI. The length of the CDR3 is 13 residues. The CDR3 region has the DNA TGTGCCAGCAGCCCACAGGGGGTTTATGCCTACACCTTC. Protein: CASSPQGVYAYTF.

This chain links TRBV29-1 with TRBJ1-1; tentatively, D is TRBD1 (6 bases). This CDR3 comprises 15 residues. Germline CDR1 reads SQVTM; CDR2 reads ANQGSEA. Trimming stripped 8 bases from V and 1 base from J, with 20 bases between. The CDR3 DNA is TGCAGCTACCCCAAGATCGAGGGACAGAACACTGAAGCTTTCTTT. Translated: CSYPKIEGQNTEAFF.

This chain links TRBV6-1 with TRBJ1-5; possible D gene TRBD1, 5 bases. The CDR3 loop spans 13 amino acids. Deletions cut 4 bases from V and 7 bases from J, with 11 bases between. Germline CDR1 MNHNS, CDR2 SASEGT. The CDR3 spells CASSGGDVQPQHF. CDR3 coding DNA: TGTGCCAGCAGTGGAGGGGACGTCCAGCCCCAGCATTTT.

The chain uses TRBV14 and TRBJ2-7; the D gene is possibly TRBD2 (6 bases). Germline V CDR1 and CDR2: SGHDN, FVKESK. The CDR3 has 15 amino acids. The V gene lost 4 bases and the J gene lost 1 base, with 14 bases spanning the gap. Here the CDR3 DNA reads TGTGCCAGCAGCCGACCCGGGACTTTATCCTACGAGCAGTACTTC. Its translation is CASSRPGTLSYEQYF. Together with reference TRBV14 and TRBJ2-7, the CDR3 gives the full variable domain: EAGVTQFPSHSVIEKGQTVTLRCDPISGHDNLYWYRRVMGKEIKFLLHFVKESKQDESGMPNNRFLAERTGGTYSTLKVQPAELEDSGVYFCASSRPGTLSYEQYFGPGTRLTVT.

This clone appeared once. CDR3 bases: TGTGCCATCAGTGAGTCCGGGACTAGCGGGGGGGTCTATGAGCAGTTCTTC. As protein: CAISESGTSGGVYEQFF. The rearrangement uses TRBV10-3 and TRBJ2-1; 16 bases match TRBD2. The CDR3 runs 17 residues. Germline trimming cut 0 bases from V and 8 bases from J; bases unmatched to any gene: 4. Germline lookup yields CDR1 ENHRY and CDR2 SYGVKD.

CDR3 protein: CASSPPEGGYTF. CDR3 coding DNA: TGTGCCAGCTCACCACCGGAGGGGGGCTACACCTTC. The chain is built from TRBV18 and TRBJ1-2; D perhaps matches TRBD1 (5 bases). CDR1 KGHSH and CDR2 LQKENI come from the germline V gene. V gave up 0 bases and J gave up 8 bases, with 7 bases separating them. The CDR3 runs 12 residues.

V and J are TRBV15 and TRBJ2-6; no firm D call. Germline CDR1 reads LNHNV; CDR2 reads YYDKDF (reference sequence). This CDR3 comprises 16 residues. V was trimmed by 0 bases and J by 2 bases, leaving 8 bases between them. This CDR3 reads CATSRDRKAGANVLTF. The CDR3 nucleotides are TGTGCCACCAGCAGAGATCGTAAAGCTGGGGCCAACGTCCTGACTTTC.

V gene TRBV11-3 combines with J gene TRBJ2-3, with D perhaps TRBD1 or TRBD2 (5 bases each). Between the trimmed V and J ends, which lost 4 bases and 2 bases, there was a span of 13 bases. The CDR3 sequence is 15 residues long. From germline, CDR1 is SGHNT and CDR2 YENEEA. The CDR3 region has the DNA TGTGCCAGCAGCTCCGGGACCGGCGACACAGATACGCAGTATTTT. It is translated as CASSSGTGDTDTQYF.

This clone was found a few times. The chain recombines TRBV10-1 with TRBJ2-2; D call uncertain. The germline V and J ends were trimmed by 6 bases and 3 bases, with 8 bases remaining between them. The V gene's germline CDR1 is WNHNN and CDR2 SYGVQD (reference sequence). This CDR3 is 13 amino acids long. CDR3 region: CASSELYTGELFF. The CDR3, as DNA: TGCGCCAGCAGCGAATTATACACCGGGGAGCTGTTTTTT.